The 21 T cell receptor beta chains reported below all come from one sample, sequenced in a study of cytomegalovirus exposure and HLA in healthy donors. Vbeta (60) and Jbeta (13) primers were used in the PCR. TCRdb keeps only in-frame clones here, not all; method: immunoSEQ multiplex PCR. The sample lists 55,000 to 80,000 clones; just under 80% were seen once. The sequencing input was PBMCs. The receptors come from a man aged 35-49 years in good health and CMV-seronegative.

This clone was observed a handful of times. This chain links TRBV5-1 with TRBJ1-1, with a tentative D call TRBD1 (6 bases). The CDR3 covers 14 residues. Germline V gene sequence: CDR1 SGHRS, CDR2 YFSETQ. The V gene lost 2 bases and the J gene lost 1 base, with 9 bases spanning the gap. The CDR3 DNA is TGCGCCAGCAGCTTCGACAGGAGGAACACTGAAGCTTTCTTT. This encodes CASSFDRRNTEAFF. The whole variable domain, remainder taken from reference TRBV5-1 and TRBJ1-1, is KAGVTQTPRYLIKTRGQQVTLSCSPISGHRSVSWYQQTPGQGLQFLFEYFSETQRNKGNFPGRFSGRQFSNSRSEMNVSTLELGDSALYLCASSFDRRNTEAFFGQGTRLTVV.

In DNA form, the CDR3 reads TGTGCCAGCAGATTCGCGGGACAGGGGGATTCCTATGGCTACACCTTC. Its protein product is CASRFAGQGDSYGYTF. The chain employs TRBV28 and TRBJ1-2; TRBD1 agrees at 11 bases. CDR1 and CDR2 from the germline V gene are MDHEN and SYDVKM. V was pared by 6 bases and J by 4 bases, with 10 bases of the junction left unmatched. CDR3 length: 16 residues.

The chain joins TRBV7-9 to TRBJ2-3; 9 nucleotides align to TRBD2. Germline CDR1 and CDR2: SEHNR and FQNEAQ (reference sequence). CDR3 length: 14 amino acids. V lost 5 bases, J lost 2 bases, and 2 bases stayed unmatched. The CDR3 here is CASSRTSATDTQYF. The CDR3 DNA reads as TGTGCCAGCAGCCGGACTAGCGCCACAGATACGCAGTATTTT.

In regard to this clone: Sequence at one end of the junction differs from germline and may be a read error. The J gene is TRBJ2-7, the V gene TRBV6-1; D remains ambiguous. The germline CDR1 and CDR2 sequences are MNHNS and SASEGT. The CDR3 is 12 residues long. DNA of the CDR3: TGTGCCAGCAGTGACGGCAACTACAAGCAGTACTTC. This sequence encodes CASSDGNYKQYF.

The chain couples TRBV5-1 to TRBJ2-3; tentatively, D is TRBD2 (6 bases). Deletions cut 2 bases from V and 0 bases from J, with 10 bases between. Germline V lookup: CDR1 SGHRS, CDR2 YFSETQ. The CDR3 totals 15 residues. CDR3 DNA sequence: TGCGCCAGCAGCTTTTACCGGGGGAGCACAGATACGCAGTATTTT. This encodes CASSFYRGSTDTQYF.

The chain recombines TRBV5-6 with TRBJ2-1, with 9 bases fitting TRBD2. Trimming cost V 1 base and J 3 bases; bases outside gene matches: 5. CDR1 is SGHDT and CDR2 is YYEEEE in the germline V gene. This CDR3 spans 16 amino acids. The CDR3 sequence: CASSLISGGIYNEQFF. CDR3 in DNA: TGTGCCAGCAGCTTGATTAGCGGGGGTATCTACAATGAGCAGTTCTTC.

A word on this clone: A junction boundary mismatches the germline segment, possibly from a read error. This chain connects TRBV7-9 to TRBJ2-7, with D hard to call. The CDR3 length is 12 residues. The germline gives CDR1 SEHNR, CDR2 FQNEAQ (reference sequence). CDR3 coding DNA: TGTTCCAGCAGCTTTTCTCGCGGCGAGCAGTACTTC. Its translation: CSSSFSRGEQYF. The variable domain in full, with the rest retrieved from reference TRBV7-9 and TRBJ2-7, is DTGVSQNPRHKITKRGQNVTFRCDPISEHNRLYWYRQTLGQGPEFLTYFQNEAQLEKSRLLSDRFSAERPKGSFSTLEIQRTEQGDSAMYLCSSSFSRGEQYFGPGTRLTVT.

CDR3 in DNA: TGTGCCAGCTCACCGACGGACAGTACTAACTATGGCTACACCTTC. Translating it yields CASSPTDSTNYGYTF. The rearrangement links TRBV18 to TRBJ1-2; possibly TRBD1 for D (6 bases). There are 15 residues in the CDR3. The V gene's germline CDR1 is KGHSH and CDR2 LQKENI. Trimming stripped 3 bases from V and 0 bases from J, with 11 bases between. The entire variable domain, with the rest obtained from reference TRBV18 and TRBJ1-2, is as follows: NAGVMQNPRHLVRRRGQEARLRCSPMKGHSHVYWYRQLPEEGLKFMVYLQKENIIDESGMPKERFSAEFPKEGPSILRIQQVVRGDSAAYFCASSPTDSTNYGYTFGSGTRLTVV.

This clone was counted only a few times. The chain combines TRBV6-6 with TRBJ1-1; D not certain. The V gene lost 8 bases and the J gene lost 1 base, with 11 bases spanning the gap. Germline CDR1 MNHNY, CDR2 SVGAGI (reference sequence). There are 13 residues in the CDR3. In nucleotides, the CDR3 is TGTGCCAGCGCTGAATCGGGGAACACTGAAGCTTTCTTT. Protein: CASAESGNTEAFF.

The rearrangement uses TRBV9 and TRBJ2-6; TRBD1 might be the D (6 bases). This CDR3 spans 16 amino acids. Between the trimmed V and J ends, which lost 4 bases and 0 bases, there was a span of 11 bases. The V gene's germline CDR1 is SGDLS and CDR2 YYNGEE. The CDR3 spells CASSRGGNSGANVLTF. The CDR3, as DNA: TGTGCCAGCAGCCGAGGGGGTAACTCTGGGGCCAACGTCCTGACTTTC.

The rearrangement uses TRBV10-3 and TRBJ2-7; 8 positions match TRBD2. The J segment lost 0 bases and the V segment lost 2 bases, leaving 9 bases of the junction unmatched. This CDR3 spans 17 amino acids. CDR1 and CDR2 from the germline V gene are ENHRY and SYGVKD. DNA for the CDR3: TGTGCCATCAGTGAGGTCCGAGCTAGCGGGCTCTCCTACGAGCAGTACTTC. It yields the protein CAISEVRASGLSYEQYF.

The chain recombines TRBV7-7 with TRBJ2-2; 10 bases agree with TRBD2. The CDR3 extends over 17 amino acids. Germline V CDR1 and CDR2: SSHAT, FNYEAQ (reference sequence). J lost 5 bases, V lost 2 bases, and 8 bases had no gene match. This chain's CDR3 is CASSLRASGGPTGELFF. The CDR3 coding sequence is TGTGCCAGCAGCTTAAGGGCTAGCGGGGGCCCTACCGGGGAGCTGTTTTTT.

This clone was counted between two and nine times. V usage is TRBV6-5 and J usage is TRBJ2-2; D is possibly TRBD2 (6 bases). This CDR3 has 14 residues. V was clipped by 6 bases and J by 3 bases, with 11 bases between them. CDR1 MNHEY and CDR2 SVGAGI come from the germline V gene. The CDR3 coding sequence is TGTGCCAGCAGCGGGGGAACGGACACCGGGGAGCTGTTTTTT. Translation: CASSGGTDTGELFF.

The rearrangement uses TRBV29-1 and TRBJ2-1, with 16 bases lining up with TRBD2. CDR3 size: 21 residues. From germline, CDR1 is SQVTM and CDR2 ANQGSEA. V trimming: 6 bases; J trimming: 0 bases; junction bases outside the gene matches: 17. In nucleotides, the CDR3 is TGCAGCGTCCACGGGACTAGCGGGAGGGAGGGATCCCCGAGCTCCTACAATGAGCAGTTCTTC. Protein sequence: CSVHGTSGREGSPSSYNEQFF.

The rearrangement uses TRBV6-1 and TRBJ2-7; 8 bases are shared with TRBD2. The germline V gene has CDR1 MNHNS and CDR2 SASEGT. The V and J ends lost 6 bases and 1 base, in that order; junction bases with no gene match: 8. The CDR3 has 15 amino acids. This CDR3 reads CASRAGTSGSYEQYF. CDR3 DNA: TGTGCCAGCAGGGCCGGGACTAGTGGATCCTACGAGCAGTACTTC.

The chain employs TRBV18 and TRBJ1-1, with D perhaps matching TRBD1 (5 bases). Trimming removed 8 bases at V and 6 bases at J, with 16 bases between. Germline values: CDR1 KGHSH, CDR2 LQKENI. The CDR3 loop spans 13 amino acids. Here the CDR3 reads CASGGSGLAEAFF. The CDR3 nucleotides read TGTGCCAGCGGGGGGTCGGGACTCGCTGAAGCTTTCTTT.

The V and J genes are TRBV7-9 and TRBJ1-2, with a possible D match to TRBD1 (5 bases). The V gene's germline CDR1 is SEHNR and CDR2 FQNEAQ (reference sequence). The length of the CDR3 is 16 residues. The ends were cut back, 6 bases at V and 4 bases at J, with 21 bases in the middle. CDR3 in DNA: TGTGCCAGCAGGAGTATCGGACGGACATCGACCTATGGCTACACCTTC. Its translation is CASRSIGRTSTYGYTF. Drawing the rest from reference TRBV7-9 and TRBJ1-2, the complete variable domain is DTGVSQNPRHKITKRGQNVTFRCDPISEHNRLYWYRQTLGQGPEFLTYFQNEAQLEKSRLLSDRFSAERPKGSFSTLEIQRTEQGDSAMYLCASRSIGRTSTYGYTFGSGTRLTVV.

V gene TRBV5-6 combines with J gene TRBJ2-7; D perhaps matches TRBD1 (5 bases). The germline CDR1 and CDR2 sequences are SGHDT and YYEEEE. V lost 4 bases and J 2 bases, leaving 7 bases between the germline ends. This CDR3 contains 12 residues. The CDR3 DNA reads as TGTGCCAGCAGCGGACAAGCCTACGAGCAGTACTTC. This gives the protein CASSGQAYEQYF.

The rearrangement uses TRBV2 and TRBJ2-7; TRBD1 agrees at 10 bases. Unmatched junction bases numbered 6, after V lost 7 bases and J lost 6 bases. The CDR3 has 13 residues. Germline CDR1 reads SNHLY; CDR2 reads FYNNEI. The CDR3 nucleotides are TGTGCCAGCACCAGACAGGGGGCTAGCGAGCAGTACTTC. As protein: CASTRQGASEQYF.

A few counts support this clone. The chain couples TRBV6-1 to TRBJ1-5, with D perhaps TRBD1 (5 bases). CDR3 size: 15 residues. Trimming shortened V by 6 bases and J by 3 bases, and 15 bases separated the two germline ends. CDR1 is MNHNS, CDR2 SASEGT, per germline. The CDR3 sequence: CASSPSGRVNQPQHF. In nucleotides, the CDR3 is TGTGCCAGCAGCCCGAGTGGCAGGGTCAATCAGCCCCAGCATTTT.

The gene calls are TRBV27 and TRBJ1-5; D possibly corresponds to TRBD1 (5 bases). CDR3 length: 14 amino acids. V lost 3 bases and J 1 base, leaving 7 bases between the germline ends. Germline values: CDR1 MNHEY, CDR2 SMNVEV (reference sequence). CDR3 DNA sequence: TGTGCCAGCAGTTTCACAGGCAGCAATCAGCCCCAGCATTTT. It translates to CASSFTGSNQPQHF.